The clone carrying this T cell receptor (beta chain) was detected many times. Its antigen is undetermined. This sample stems from a study of T cells in Graves' hyperthyroidism and ophthalmopathy. Study-level information: The authors collected peripheral blood at initial diagnosis, before any treatment. Overall study results and limits: In validation, the model predicted ophthalmopathy. These predictions came a median about 6.5 months before onset. Ophthalmopathy was told apart from stable hyperthyroidism by a 13 V-J model.

The V gene's germline CDR1 is SGHTA and CDR2 FQGNSA. CDR3 length: 18 residues. Trimming cost V 1 base and J 5 bases, with 23 bases left between them. Amplification yielded TCR beta CDR3 regions, with RNA transcripts as the source. First-round RT-PCR with HTBI primers amplified the TCR CDR3 region. Using its own MiXCR run on the multiplex PCR reads, TCRdb lists one record per CDR3 protein. The data show around 400,000 distinct CDR3 sequences, 15% seen once. This sequence originates from a woman aged 55-69 years with Graves' ophthalmopathy. The J gene is TRBJ2-5, the V gene TRBV7-2; the D gene is possibly TRBD2 (5 bases). The sample was blood. Here the CDR3 reads CASSLVRRAADLGETQYF. The CDR3 nucleotides read TGTGCCAGCAGCTTAGTGAGGCGGGCGGCGGACCTGGGGGAGACCCAGTACTTC.